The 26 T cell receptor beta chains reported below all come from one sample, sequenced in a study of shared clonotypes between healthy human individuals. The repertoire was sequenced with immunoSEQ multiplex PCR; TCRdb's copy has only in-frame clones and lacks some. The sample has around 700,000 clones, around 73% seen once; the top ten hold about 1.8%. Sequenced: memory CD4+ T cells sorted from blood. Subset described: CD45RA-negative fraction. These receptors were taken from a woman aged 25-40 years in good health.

Here the CDR3 reads CASSPSSVQSAFF. The CDR3 coding sequence is TGTGCCAGCTCGCCCAGTTCGGTACAGTCCGCTTTCTTT. The V call is TRBV18, the J call TRBJ1-1; no reliable D call. The CDR3 is 13 amino acids. V shed 6 bases and J shed 11 bases, with 19 bases lying between them. Germline V gives CDR1 KGHSH, CDR2 LQKENI.

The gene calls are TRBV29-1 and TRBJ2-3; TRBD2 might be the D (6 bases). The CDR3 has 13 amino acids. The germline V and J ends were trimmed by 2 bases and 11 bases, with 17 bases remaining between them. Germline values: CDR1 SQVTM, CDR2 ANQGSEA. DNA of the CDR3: TGCAGCGTTGAATGGCCCACGGGGGAAAAGCAGTATTTT. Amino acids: CSVEWPTGEKQYF.

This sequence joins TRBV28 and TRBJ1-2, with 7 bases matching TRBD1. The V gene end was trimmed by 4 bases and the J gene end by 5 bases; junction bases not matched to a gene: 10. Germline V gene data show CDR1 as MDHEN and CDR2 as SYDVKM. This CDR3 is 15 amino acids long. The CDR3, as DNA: TGTGCCAGCAGTTCGGGAGGGGGCGGGTGGTATGGCTACACCTTC. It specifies CASSSGGGGWYGYTF.

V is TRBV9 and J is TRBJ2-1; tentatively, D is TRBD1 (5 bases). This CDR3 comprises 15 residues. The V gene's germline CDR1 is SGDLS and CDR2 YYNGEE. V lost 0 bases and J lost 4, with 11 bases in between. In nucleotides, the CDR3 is TGTGCCAGCAGCGTAGCGGCAGGGATGTACAATGAGCAGTTCTTC. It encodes CASSVAAGMYNEQFF.

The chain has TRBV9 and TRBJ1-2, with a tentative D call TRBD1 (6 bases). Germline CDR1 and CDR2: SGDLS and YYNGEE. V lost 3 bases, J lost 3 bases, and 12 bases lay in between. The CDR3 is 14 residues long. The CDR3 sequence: CASSGVGGDYGYTF. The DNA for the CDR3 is TGTGCCAGCAGCGGTGTCGGGGGCGACTATGGCTACACCTTC.

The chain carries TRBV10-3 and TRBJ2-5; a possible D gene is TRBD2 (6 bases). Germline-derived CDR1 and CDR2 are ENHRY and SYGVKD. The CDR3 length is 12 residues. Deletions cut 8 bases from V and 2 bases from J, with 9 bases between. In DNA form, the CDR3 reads TGTGCCATCGGGACTCTTCAAGAGACCCAGTACTTC. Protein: CAIGTLQETQYF.

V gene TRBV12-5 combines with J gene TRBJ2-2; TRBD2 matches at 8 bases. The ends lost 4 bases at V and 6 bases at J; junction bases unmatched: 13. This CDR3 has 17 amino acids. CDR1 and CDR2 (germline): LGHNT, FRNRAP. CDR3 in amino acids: CASGYRGLVNSAGELFF. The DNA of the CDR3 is TGTGCTAGTGGTTATCGGGGACTAGTAAATTCGGCCGGGGAGCTGTTTTTT. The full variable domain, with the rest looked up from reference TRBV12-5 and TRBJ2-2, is DARVTQTPRHKVTEMGQEVTMRCQPILGHNTVFWYRQTMMQGLELLAYFRNRAPLDDSGMPKDRFSAEMPDATLATLKIQPSEPRDSAVYFCASGYRGLVNSAGELFFGEGSRLTVL.

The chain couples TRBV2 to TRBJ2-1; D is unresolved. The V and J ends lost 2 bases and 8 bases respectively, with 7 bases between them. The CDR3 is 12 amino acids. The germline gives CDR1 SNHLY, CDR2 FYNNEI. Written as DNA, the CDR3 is TGTGCCAGCAGTGAAATGGTGGATGAGCAGTTCTTC. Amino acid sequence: CASSEMVDEQFF.

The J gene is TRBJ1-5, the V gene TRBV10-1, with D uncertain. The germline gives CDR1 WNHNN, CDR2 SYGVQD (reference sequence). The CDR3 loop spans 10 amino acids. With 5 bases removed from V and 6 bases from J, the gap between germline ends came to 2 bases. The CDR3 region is CASSSQPQHF. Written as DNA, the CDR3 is TGCGCCAGCAGTTCTCAGCCCCAGCATTTT.

DNA of the CDR3: TGTGCCAGCACTCGGGGACAGGGGACCACCGGGGAGCTGTTTTTT. This codes for CASTRGQGTTGELFF. The chain combines TRBV6-5 with TRBJ2-2, with TRBD1 matching over 10 bases. The ends lost 7 bases at V and 4 bases at J; junction bases unmatched: 6. Germline V CDR1 and CDR2: MNHEY, SVGAGI. CDR3 size: 15 residues.

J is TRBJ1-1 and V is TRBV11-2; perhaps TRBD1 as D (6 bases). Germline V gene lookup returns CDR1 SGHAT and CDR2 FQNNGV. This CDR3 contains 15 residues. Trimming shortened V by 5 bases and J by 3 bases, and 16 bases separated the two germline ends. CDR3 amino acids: CASSPRDKDHTEAFF. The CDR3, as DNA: TGTGCCAGCAGCCCCCGGGACAAAGATCACACTGAAGCTTTCTTT.

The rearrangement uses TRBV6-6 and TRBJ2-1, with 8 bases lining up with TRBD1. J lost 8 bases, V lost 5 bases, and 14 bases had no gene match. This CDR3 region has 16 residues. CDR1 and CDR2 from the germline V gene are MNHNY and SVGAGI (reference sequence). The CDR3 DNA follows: TGTGCCAGCAGTCAGACAGGGGCCATGATAGGGGATGAGCAGTTCTTC. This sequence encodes CASSQTGAMIGDEQFF.

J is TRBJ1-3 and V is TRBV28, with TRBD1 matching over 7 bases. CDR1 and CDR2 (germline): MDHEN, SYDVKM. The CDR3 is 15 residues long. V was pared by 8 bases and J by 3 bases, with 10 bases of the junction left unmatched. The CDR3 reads CASLRQGSNGNTIYF. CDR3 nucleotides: TGTGCCAGCCTCCGACAGGGATCGAATGGAAACACCATATATTTT. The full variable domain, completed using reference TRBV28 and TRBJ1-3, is DVKVTQSSRYLVKRTGEKVFLECVQDMDHENMFWYRQDPGLGLRLIYFSYDVKMKEKGDIPEGYSVSREKKERFSLILESASTNQTSMYLCASLRQGSNGNTIYFGEGSWLTVV.

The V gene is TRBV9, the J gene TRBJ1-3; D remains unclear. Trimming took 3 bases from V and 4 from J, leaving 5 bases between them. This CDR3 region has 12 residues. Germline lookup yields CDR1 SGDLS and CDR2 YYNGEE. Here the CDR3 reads CASSAQGNTIYF. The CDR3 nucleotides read TGTGCCAGCAGCGCACAGGGAAACACCATATATTTT.

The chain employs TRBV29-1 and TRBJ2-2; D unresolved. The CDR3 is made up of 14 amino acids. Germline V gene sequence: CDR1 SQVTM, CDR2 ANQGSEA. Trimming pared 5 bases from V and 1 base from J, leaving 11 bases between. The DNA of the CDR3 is TGCAGCGTTCAGACAAATATGAACACCGGGGAGCTGTTTTTT. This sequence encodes CSVQTNMNTGELFF.

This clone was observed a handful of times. CDR3 sequence reads: CASSLQAEQFF. The CDR3 nucleotides are TGTGCCAGCAGCTTACAGGCTGAGCAGTTCTTC. The chain has TRBV7-9 and TRBJ2-1, with D hard to call. CDR1 is SEHNR and CDR2 is FQNEAQ in the germline V gene (reference sequence). This CDR3 is built from 11 residues. V gave up 2 bases and J gave up 9 bases, with 5 bases separating them.

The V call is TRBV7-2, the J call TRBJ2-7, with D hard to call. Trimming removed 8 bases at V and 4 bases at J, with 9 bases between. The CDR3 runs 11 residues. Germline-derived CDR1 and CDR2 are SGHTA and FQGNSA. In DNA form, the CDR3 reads TGTGCCAGCGGAAGGGAATACGAGCAGTACTTC. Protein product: CASGREYEQYF.

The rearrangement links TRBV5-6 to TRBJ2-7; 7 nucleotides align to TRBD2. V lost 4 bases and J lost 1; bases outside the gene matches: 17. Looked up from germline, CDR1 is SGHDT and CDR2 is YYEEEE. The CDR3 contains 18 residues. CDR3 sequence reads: CASSPAYWREYGSYEQYF. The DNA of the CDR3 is TGTGCCAGCAGCCCTGCATATTGGCGGGAGTACGGGTCCTACGAGCAGTACTTC.

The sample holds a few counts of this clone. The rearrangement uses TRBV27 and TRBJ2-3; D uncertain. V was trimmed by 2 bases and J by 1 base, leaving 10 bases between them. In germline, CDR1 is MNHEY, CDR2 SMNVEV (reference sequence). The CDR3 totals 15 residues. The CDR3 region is CASSLDLVGTDTQYF. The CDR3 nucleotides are TGTGCCAGCAGTTTAGACTTGGTGGGCACAGATACGCAGTATTTT.

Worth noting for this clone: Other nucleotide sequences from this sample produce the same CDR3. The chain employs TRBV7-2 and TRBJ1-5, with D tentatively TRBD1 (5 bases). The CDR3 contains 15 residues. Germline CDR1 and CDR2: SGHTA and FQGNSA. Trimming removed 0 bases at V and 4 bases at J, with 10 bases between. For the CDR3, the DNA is TGTGCCAGCAGCTTAGCTTGGGGCGGAAATCAGCCCCAGCATTTT. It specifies CASSLAWGGNQPQHF.

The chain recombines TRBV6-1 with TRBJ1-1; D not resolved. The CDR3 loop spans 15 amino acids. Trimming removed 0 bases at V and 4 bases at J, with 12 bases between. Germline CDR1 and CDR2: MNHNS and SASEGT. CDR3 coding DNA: TGTGCCAGCAGTGAAGCCCCCGGCACGGGCACTGAAGCTTTCTTT. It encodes CASSEAPGTGTEAFF.

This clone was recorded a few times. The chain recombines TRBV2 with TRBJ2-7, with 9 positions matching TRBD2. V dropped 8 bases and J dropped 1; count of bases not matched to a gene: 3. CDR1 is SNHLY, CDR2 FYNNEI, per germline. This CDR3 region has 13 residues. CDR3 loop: CASAAGGSYEQYF. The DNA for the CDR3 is TGTGCCAGCGCGGCGGGAGGGTCCTACGAGCAGTACTTC.

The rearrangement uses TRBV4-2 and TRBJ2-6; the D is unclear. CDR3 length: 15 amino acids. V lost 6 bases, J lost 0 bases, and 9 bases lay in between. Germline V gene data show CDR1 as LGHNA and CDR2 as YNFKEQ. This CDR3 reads CASREGISGANVLTF. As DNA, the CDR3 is TGTGCCAGCAGGGAAGGGATCTCTGGGGCCAACGTCCTGACTTTC.

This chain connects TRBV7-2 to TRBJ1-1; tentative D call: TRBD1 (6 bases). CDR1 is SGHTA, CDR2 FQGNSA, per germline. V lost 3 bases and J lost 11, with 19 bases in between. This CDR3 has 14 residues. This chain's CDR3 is CASSFSARGRGAFF. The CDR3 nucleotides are TGTGCCAGCAGCTTTTCAGCCAGGGGCCGCGGGGCTTTCTTT.

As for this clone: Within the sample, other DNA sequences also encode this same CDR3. The CDR3 spells CASSPTGGNTIYF. The DNA for the CDR3 is TGTGCCAGCTCCCCGACAGGAGGAAACACCATATATTTT. The chain uses TRBV27 and TRBJ1-3, with D maybe TRBD1 (6 bases). The CDR3 totals 13 residues. V was shortened by 8 bases and J by 4 bases, with 12 bases between the two germline ends. Germline V gene data show CDR1 as MNHEY and CDR2 as SMNVEV (reference sequence).

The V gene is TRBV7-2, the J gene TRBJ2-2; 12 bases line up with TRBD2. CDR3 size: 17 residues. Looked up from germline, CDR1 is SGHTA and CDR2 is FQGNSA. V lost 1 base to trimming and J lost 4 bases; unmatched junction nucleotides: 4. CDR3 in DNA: TGTGCCAGCAGCTTAGGGAGACTAGCGGGAGTCACCGGGGAGCTGTTTTTT. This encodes CASSLGRLAGVTGELFF.